This TCR beta chain was identified during a study of T cells after yellow fever vaccination. Study observations and caveats: Abundant clonotypes from the bulk population could get into FACS-sorted repertoires as contaminants. Re-detected after boosting: most primary clones, almost 98% of CD4 and 88% of CD8.

Worth noting for this clonotype: What it binds is not known.

Template-switching 5'RACE yielded the TCR cDNA; a universal primer site and UMIs were added in the process. TCRdb re-derived calls from the 5' RACE reads in MiXCR, one entry per CDR3 protein. This sample has roughly 520,000 distinct CDR3 sequences, with 21% found just once. The CDR3 has 11 amino acids. The V end lost 8 bases, the J end lost 4 bases, and 8 bases lay between the germline ends. The receptor was derived from a young man who received the YFV17D yellow fever vaccine. V gene TRBV12-3 or TRBV12-4 combines with J gene TRBJ1-1; D unresolved. Sequences were derived from PBMCs, sampled approximately 20 days after the first yellow fever vaccination. The CDR3 nucleotides read TGTGCCAGCGGCCCCGGCACTGAAGCTTTCTTT. It yields the protein CASGPGTEAFF.